A single sample gave rise to the 18 T cell receptor beta chains below, sequenced in a study of human T cells and chemical hapten exposure. Time point: pre-sensitization, week 0. Treatment here: therapeutic diphenylcyclopropenone sensitization with weekly scalp DPC. TCRdb reprocessed the RACE reads with MiXCR, giving one entry per CDR3 protein. Altogether about 350,000 distinct CDR3 sequences are present, roughly 6% being singletons, with the ten largest covering about 8.2%. This specimen consisted of whole blood, obtained in connection with sensitization to the hapten diphenylcyclopropenone (DPC). Receptor source: a young woman with alopecia areata. Some clones in this sample may be carry-over from other donors' samples.

This clonotype was counted ten times or more. The chain uses TRBV27 and TRBJ2-7, with unresolved D. The CDR3 covers 13 residues. The V end was cut by 2 bases, the J end by 0 bases, with 5 bases between. CDR1 and CDR2 (germline): MNHEY, SMNVEV (reference sequence). In DNA, the CDR3 is TGTGCCAGCAGTTTAACCGCCTCCTACGAGCAGTACTTC. This sequence encodes CASSLTASYEQYF.

This clonotype was seen repeatedly, ten times or more. The rearrangement uses TRBV4-3 and TRBJ1-4; D is ambiguous. This CDR3 spans 14 amino acids. The V and J ends lost 1 base and 6 bases respectively, with 9 bases between them. Looked up from germline, CDR1 is LGHNA and CDR2 is YSLEER. The DNA of the CDR3 is TGCGCCAGCAGCCAAGGATTTGGACATGAAAAACTGTTTTTT. It encodes CASSQGFGHEKLFF.

This clonotype was observed a handful of times. The chain joins TRBV6-5 to TRBJ1-2; 7 positions match TRBD1. V was pared by 2 bases and J by 10 bases, with 1 base of the junction left unmatched. Germline assignment: CDR1 MNHEY and CDR2 SVGAGI. The CDR3 has 11 residues. The CDR3 DNA reads TGTGCCAGCAGTTACGGACAGGTCTACACCTTC. Encoded protein: CASSYGQVYTF.

This clonotype appeared many times. The chain uses TRBV6-5 and TRBJ1-6; D gene uncertain. V lost 0 bases, J lost 7 bases, and 10 bases lay in between. This CDR3 region has 15 residues. Germline V gene data show CDR1 as MNHEY and CDR2 as SVGAGI. The CDR3 protein is CASSYSVIPNSPLHF. The DNA for the CDR3 is TGTGCCAGCAGTTACTCCGTAATACCAAATTCACCCCTCCACTTT.

Ten or more counts support this clonotype. The rearrangement links TRBV14 to TRBJ2-7, with 12 bases aligning to TRBD2. This CDR3 spans 16 amino acids. The germline CDR1 and CDR2 sequences are SGHDN and FVKESK. The V and J ends lost 0 bases and 4 bases, in that order; junction bases with no gene match: 4. The CDR3, as DNA: TGTGCCAGCAGCCAAGATCGGACTAGCGGGGCTTACGAGCAGTACTTC. This sequence encodes CASSQDRTSGAYEQYF.

This rearrangement joins TRBV20-1 to TRBJ2-7; 7 nucleotides line up with TRBD1. The CDR3 is 16 residues long. The germline V gene encodes CDR1 DFQATT and CDR2 SNEGSKA (reference sequence). V lost 5 bases to trimming and J lost 5 bases; unmatched junction nucleotides: 18. The CDR3: CSASYYQGESIHEQYF. CDR3 DNA sequence: TGCAGTGCTTCCTATTACCAGGGGGAAAGCATCCACGAGCAGTACTTC.

This clonotype was counted at least ten times. The chain couples TRBV14 to TRBJ2-3; TRBD2 might be the D (6 bases). Germline values: CDR1 SGHDN, CDR2 FVKESK. Trimming took off 4 bases at V and 2 bases at J, with 19 bases between the two ends. This CDR3 is 17 amino acids long. CDR3: CASSLYYPTGLTDTQYF. CDR3 nucleotide sequence: TGTGCCAGCAGCCTATACTACCCGACGGGACTCACAGATACGCAGTATTTT.

V and J are TRBV12-3 or TRBV12-4 and TRBJ1-5; a weak D match, TRBD1 (5 bases). Between the trimmed V and J ends, which lost 6 bases and 5 bases, there was a span of 11 bases. This CDR3 region has 13 residues. The CDR3 here is CASRGDLDQPQHF. The CDR3 nucleotides are TGTGCCAGCAGGGGGGATCTGGATCAGCCCCAGCATTTT.

There are many counts of this clonotype. The genes are TRBV2 and TRBJ1-4; D perhaps matches TRBD1 (5 bases). Per the germline V gene, CDR1 is SNHLY and CDR2 is FYNNEI. Trimming cost V 6 bases and J 7 bases, with 18 bases left between them. CDR3 size: 15 residues. CDR3 coding DNA: TGTGCCAGCAGACAACTAGACAGCAGCGGTGAAAAACTGTTTTTT. Amino acid sequence: CASRQLDSSGEKLFF.

This clonotype appeared a few times. The genes are TRBV27 and TRBJ1-2; D is ambiguous. The CDR3 is 13 residues long. From germline, CDR1 is MNHEY and CDR2 SMNVEV (reference sequence). Trimming took 4 bases from V and 3 from J, leaving 9 bases between them. DNA for the CDR3: TGTGCCAGCAGTTCGAACACCTACTATGGCTACACCTTC. Translating gives CASSSNTYYGYTF.

At least ten counts were recorded for this clonotype. The chain uses TRBV10-3 and TRBJ2-2, with TRBD2 identical over 9 bases. Germline CDR1 ENHRY, CDR2 SYGVKD. This CDR3 has 16 amino acids. Trimming at V came to 2 bases and at J to 0 bases, leaving 1 base not matched to a gene. This chain's CDR3 is CAISERGGANTGELFF. In DNA form, the CDR3 reads TGTGCCATCAGTGAGCGCGGGGGGGCGAACACCGGGGAGCTGTTTTTT.

The table lists this clonotype with a few counts. The gene calls are TRBV29-1 and TRBJ2-3; unclear D gene. Germline-derived CDR1 and CDR2 are SQVTM and ANQGSEA. This CDR3 is built from 14 residues. V gave up 4 bases and J gave up 1 base, with 12 bases separating them. CDR3 amino acids: CSVARGIGTDTQYF. In DNA, the CDR3 is TGCAGCGTTGCTCGCGGAATAGGCACAGATACGCAGTATTTT.

V gene TRBV4-1 combines with J gene TRBJ1-5; D uncertain. V was shortened by 3 bases and J by 5 bases, with 20 bases between the two germline ends. Germline-derived CDR1 and CDR2 are MGHRA and YSYEKL. The CDR3 length is 17 residues. Written as DNA, the CDR3 is TGCGCCAGCAGCCAGGACCTTTTAGTTCCGGGAGATCAGCCCCAGCATTTT. This gives the protein CASSQDLLVPGDQPQHF.

This clonotype showed up many times. This chain connects TRBV28 to TRBJ2-7, with TRBD2 as a possible D gene (5 bases). This CDR3 is 12 amino acids long. Germline lookup yields CDR1 MDHEN and CDR2 SYDVKM. V lost 5 bases and J 7 bases, leaving 12 bases between the germline ends. The CDR3 region has the DNA TGTGCCAGCAGTCTGGACTCCTTAGAGCAGTACTTC. This codes for CASSLDSLEQYF.

This clonotype was seen at least ten times. This chain uses TRBV20-1 with TRBJ2-4; 8 nucleotides agree with TRBD1. The CDR3 is made up of 15 amino acids. The germline CDR1 and CDR2 sequences are DFQATT and SNEGSKA (reference sequence). V was clipped by 5 bases and J by 0 bases; unmatched bases: 6. For the CDR3, the DNA is TGCAGTGCTCGAAAACAGGGGGTAGCCAAAAACATTCAGTACTTC. Translated, it gives CSARKQGVAKNIQYF.

The chain is built from TRBV10-3 and TRBJ2-1; D call uncertain. Germline loops: CDR1 ENHRY, CDR2 SYGVKD. V was shortened by 2 bases and J by 7 bases, with 12 bases between the two germline ends. The CDR3 covers 14 residues. The CDR3 spells CAISEGPLWNEQFF. The CDR3 DNA follows: TGTGCCATCAGTGAGGGACCGCTCTGGAATGAGCAGTTCTTC.

This clonotype showed up many times. V gene TRBV4-3 combines with J gene TRBJ1-2; D call uncertain. The CDR3 covers 17 residues. In germline, CDR1 is LGHNA, CDR2 YSLEER. Between the trimmed V and J ends, which lost 4 bases and 0 bases, there was a span of 18 bases. The CDR3 sequence: CASSPARTDGANYGYTF. In DNA form, the CDR3 reads TGCGCCAGCAGCCCGGCTCGGACGGACGGAGCTAACTATGGCTACACCTTC.

A word on this clonotype: Just one base apart from a much larger clone, this may be a read error. V and J are TRBV11-1 and TRBJ2-1; possible D gene TRBD1, 6 bases. The CDR3 length is 14 residues. The V gene lost 8 bases and the J gene lost 2 bases, with 13 bases spanning the gap. CDR1 and CDR2 from the germline V gene are SGHAT and FQDESV (reference sequence). The CDR3 DNA reads as TGTGCCAGCGGAGGACAGAGCCCCTACAATGAGCAGTTCTTC. This gives the protein CASGGQSPYNEQFF. Variable domain in full (rest from reference TRBV11-1 and TRBJ2-1): EAEVAQSPRYKITEKSQAVAFWCDPISGHATLYWYRQILGQGPELLVQFQDESVVDDSQLPKDRFSAERLKGVDSTLKIQPAELGDSAMYLCASGGQSPYNEQFFGPGTRLTVL.